The text below deals with one TCR beta chain. What it binds is not known. This sample is part of a study of CD8 T cells in ankylosing spondylitis. General study results and limits: For ankylosing spondylitis blood, a TCR beta motif of under ten highly homologous variants appeared characteristic. Clones linked to the disease showed a CD8+ phenotype. They occurred at relatively low frequencies in peripheral blood. Disease-linked clones were reportedly significantly enriched in matched ankylosing spondylitis synovial fluid.

The V end was cut by 3 bases, the J end by 0 bases, with 6 bases between. The CDR3 is 13 amino acids. Germline CDR1 reads DFQATT; CDR2 reads SNEGSKA (reference sequence). TCRdb itself ran the 5' RACE reads through MiXCR, one entry per CDR3 protein. This table has over 110,000 distinct CDR3 sequences, roughly 8.4% appearing once. The sample was synovial fluid, either unsorted or a sorted T cell fraction (not recorded which). The genes are TRBV20-1 and TRBJ2-4; no firm D call. The clonotype was recovered from a male donor with ankylosing spondylitis. In nucleotides, the CDR3 is TGCAGTGCTAGTCACGAAGCCAAAAACATTCAGTACTTC. Amino acids: CSASHEAKNIQYF.